This T cell receptor beta chain was profiled in a study of TIL therapy for anti-PD-1-resistant metastatic lung cancer. Background on the study: Patients then received nivolumab; progressors got lymphodepletion, TIL and IL-2.

Study-level points and caveats: Infused TIL clonotypes partially replaced the baseline blood repertoire, then decayed over months. Patients were highly selected, enriched for treatment-naive, never-smoker and oncogene-addicted cases.

The libraries were made with immunoSEQ v3. Assay: immunoSEQ multiplex PCR; the TCRdb copy retains only in-frame clones and omits some. The sample shows about 60,000 clones, about 69% of them seen only once. This clone has only one observation. Its antigen is currently unknown. This sample's time point: pre-treatment sample, taken before nivolumab and TIL therapy. The V and J ends lost 5 bases and 12 bases respectively, with 16 bases between them. The germline gives CDR1 SNHLY, CDR2 FYNNEI. The CDR3 runs 13 residues. The material was blood, obtained at baseline. The receptor was derived from a person aged 25-85 years with non-small cell lung cancer. The rearrangement joins TRBV2 to TRBJ2-2; D is unresolved. CDR3 bases: TGTGCCAGCAGTCAACGGATCCAACTGCAGCTGTTTTTT. This codes for CASSQRIQLQLFF.